This T cell receptor beta chain emerged from a study of Ad26.COV2.S vaccination and SARS-CoV-2 variants. Study-wide background: The donor belonged to the COV1001 Ad26.COV2.S trial arm. Each vaccinee took Ad26.COV2.S intramuscularly, once or twice 56 days apart.

Treatment here: roughly 19 received Ad26.COV2.S at low or high dose, single or two shots; a few received placebo; per-sample allocation not given. Material that was analyzed had been drawn on day 63 after the first vaccine or placebo injection. The shot given was an Ad26 vector that makes Wuhan-strain SARS-CoV-2 spike. Points from the study as a whole: Non-spike TCR breadth did not differ much between vaccine and placebo recipients.

Germline V CDR1 and CDR2: SGHAT, FQNNGV. V was clipped by 3 bases and J by 5 bases, with 16 bases between them. This CDR3 contains 16 residues. Sequencing was performed with immunoSEQ multiplex PCR; in TCRdb, only in-frame clones are kept and a portion is missing. The sample holds 350,000 to 450,000 clones, about 89% seen once. As concerns this clone: As yet, its antigen is unknown.

The TCR sequence derives from a person between 18 and 60 years old who received the Ad26.COV2.S COVID-19 vaccine or a placebo. The sample consisted of peripheral blood, taken in a trial of Ad26.COV2.S vaccine versus placebo. The chain combines TRBV11-2 with TRBJ2-2; weak D call: TRBD2 (6 bases). The CDR3 reads CASSFGRELRTGELFF. The CDR3, as DNA: TGTGCCAGCAGCTTTGGACGGGAGCTGAGGACCGGGGAGCTGTTTTTT.